Listed here is a single TCR beta chain. Antigen unknown. Trimming stripped 3 bases from V and 10 bases from J, with 15 bases between. This CDR3 is 13 amino acids long. CDR1 and CDR2 (germline): LNHDA, SQIVND (reference sequence). Clones were read by immunoSEQ multiplex PCR, and TCRdb kept only the in-frame ones, dropping some. The table includes around 150,000 clones, around 81% detected once. The sample belongs to a study of cytomegalovirus exposure and HLA in healthy donors. Whole-study findings and limits: Investigators reported 150 to 200 TCR beta chains as tied to cytomegalovirus. It was confirmed in vitro that three of the CMV-associated chains were specific for CMV antigens. Diagnosis of cytomegalovirus status made by the classifier reportedly showed high specificity and sensitivity. Despite most TCR sequences being rare, some public TCRs occurred in many donors.

Sequencing was carried out using PBMCs. The TCR was taken from a young man in good health and CMV-seropositive. V gene TRBV19 combines with J gene TRBJ1-1; tentatively, D is TRBD1 (6 bases). The CDR3 DNA reads as TGTGCCAGTAGTATTAGTTTCGAAGGGGGAGCTTTCTTT. The encoded protein is CASSISFEGGAFF.